This T cell receptor beta chain derives from a study of neurological immune-mediated disorders. Unsorted libraries were prepared from 2 million PBMCs held at -80 C. By 5'RACE with 10-nucleotide random UMIs, the cDNA was made. TCRdb redid the calling of the 5' RACE reads with MiXCR, one entry per CDR3 protein. Among around 130,000 distinct CDR3 sequences, roughly 3.2% were seen once, and the ten largest hold about 1.2%. Study-wide results and limits: TCR clonal expansion peaked in HTLV-1-associated myelopathy patients and was lowest in multiple sclerosis patients. None of the CDR3 amino acid sequences in expanded clones turned up in more than one subject, which points to private repertoires in all groups.

This clonotype was counted many times. Its target is not known. The germline CDR1 and CDR2 sequences are SEHNR and FQNEAQ (reference sequence). J gave up 1 base and V 2 bases, and 5 bases lay outside the gene matches. The CDR3 covers 16 residues. Input material: PBMCs. The receptor's source is a woman under 40 with multiple sclerosis. The chain uses TRBV7-9 and TRBJ2-5; 9 positions agree with TRBD2. The CDR3 coding sequence is TGTGCCAGCAGCTTATTCCTAGCGGGGATCCAAGAGACCCAGTACTTC. Its translation is CASSLFLAGIQETQYF.